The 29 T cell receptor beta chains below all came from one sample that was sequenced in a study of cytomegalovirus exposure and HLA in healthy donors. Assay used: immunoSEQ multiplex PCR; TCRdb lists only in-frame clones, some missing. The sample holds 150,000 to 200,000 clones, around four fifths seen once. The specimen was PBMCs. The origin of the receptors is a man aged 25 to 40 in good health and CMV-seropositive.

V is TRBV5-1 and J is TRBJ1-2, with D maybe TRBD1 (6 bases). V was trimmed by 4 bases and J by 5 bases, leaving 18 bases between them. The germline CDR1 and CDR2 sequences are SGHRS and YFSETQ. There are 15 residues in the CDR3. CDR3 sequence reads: CASSPRAERGYGYTF. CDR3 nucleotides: TGCGCCAGCAGCCCCCGGGCCGAAAGGGGGTATGGCTACACCTTC.

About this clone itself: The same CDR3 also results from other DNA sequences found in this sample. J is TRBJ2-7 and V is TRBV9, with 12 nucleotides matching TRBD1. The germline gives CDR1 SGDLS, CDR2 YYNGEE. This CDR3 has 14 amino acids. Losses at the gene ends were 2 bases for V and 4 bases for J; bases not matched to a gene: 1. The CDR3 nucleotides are TGTGCCAGCAGCGTGGGACAGGGGGCTTACGAGCAGTACTTC. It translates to CASSVGQGAYEQYF.

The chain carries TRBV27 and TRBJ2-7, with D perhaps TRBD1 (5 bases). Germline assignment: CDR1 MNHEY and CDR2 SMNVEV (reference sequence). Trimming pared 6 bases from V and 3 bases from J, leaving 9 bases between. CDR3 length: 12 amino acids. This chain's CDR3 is CASRAGFYEQYF. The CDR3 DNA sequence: TGTGCCAGCAGGGCAGGGTTCTACGAGCAGTACTTC.

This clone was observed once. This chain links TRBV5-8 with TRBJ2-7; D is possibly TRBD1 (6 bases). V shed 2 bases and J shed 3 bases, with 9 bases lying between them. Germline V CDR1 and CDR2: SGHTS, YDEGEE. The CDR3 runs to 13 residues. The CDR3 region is CASSFGQFYEQYF. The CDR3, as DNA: TGTGCCAGCAGCTTCGGACAGTTCTACGAGCAGTACTTC.

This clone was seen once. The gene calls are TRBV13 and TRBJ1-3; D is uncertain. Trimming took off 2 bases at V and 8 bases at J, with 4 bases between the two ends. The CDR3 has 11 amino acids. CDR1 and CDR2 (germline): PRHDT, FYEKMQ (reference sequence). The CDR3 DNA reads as TGTGCCAGCAGCTTAACGGACACCATATATTTT. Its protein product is CASSLTDTIYF.

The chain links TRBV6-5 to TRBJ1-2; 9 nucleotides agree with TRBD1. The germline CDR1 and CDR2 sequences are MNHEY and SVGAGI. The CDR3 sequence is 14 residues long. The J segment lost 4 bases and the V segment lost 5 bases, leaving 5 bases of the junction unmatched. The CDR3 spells CASSRQGGGYGYTF. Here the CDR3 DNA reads TGTGCCAGCAGTCGACAGGGGGGAGGCTATGGCTACACCTTC.

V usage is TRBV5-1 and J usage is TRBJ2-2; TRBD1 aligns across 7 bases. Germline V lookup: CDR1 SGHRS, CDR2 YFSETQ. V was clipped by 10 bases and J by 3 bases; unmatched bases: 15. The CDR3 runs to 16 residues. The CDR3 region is CAARGETGLDTGELFF. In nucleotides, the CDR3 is TGCGCCGCACGTGGGGAGACAGGGCTTGACACCGGGGAGCTGTTTTTT. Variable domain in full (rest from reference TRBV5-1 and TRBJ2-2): KAGVTQTPRYLIKTRGQQVTLSCSPISGHRSVSWYQQTPGQGLQFLFEYFSETQRNKGNFPGRFSGRQFSNSRSEMNVSTLELGDSALYLCAARGETGLDTGELFFGEGSRLTVL.

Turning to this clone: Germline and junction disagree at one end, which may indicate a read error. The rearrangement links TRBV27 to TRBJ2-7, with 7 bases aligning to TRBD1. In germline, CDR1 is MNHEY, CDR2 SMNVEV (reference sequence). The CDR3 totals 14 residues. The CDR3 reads CTSTPGTALYEQYF. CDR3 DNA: TGTACCAGCACCCCGGGGACAGCCCTCTACGAGCAGTACTTC.

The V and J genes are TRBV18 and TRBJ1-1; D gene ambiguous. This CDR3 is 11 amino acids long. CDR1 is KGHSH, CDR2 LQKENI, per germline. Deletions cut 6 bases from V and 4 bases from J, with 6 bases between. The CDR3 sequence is CASSPSTEAFF. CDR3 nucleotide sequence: TGTGCCAGCTCCCCCAGCACTGAAGCTTTCTTT.

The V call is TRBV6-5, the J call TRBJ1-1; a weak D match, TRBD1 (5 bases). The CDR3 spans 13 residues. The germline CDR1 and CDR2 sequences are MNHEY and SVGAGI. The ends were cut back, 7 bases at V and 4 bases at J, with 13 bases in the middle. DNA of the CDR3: TGTGCCAGCACCGGACAAAGGGCCACTGAAGCTTTCTTT. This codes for CASTGQRATEAFF.

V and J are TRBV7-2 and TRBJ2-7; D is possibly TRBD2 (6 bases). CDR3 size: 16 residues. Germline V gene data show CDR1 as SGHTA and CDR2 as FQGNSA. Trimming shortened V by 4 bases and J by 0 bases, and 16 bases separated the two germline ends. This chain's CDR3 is CASSWALDGSSYEQYF. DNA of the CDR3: TGTGCCAGCAGCTGGGCACTGGACGGGAGCTCCTACGAGCAGTACTTC. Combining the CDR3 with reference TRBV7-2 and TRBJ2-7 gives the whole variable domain GAGVSQSPSNKVTEKGKDVELRCDPISGHTALYWYRQSLGQGLEFLIYFQGNSAPDKSGLPSDRFSAERTGGSVSTLTIQRTQQEDSAVYLCASSWALDGSSYEQYFGPGTRLTVT.

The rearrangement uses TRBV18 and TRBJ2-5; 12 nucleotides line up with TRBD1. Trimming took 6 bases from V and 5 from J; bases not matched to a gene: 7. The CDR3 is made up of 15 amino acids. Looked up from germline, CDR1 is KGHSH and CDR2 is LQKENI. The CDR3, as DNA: TGTGCCAGCTCCCCCGGGACAGGGGGCGGCGAGACCCAGTACTTC. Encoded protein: CASSPGTGGGETQYF.

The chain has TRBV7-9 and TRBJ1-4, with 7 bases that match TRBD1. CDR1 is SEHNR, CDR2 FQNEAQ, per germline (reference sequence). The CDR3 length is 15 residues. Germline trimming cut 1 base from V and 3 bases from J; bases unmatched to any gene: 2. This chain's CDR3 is CASSLEGQPNEKLFF. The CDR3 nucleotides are TGTGCCAGCAGCTTAGAGGGACAGCCTAATGAAAAACTGTTTTTT.

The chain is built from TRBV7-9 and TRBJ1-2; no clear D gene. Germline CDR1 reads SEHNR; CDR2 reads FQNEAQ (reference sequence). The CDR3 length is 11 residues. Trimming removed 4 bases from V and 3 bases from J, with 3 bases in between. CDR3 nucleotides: TGTGCCAGCAGCTCGGACTATGGCTACACCTTC. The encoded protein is CASSSDYGYTF.

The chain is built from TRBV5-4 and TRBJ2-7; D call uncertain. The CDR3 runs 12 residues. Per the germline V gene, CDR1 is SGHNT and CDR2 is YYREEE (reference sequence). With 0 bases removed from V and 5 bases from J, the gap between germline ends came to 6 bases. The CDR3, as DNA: TGTGCCAGCAGCTTGGACTTCCACGAGCAGTACTTC. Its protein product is CASSLDFHEQYF.

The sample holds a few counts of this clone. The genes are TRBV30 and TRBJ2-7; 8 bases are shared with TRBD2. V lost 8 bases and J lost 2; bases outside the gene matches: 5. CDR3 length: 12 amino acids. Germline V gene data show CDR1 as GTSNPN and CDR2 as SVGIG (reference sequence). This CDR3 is CARGGNAYEQYF. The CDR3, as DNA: TGTGCCCGGGGGGGGAACGCCTACGAGCAGTACTTC.

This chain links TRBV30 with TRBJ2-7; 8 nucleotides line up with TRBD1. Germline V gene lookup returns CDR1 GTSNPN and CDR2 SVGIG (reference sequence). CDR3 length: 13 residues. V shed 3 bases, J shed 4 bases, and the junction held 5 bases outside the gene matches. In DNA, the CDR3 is TGTGCCTGGAGCCCACAGGGGGGATACGAGCAGTACTTC. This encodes CAWSPQGGYEQYF.

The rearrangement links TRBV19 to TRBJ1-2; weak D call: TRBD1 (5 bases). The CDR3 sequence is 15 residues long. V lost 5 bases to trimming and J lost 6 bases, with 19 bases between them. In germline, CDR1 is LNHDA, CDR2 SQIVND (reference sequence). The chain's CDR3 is CASSLQGLYLDGYTF. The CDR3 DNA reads TGTGCCAGTAGTTTGCAGGGACTGTATCTCGATGGCTACACCTTC.

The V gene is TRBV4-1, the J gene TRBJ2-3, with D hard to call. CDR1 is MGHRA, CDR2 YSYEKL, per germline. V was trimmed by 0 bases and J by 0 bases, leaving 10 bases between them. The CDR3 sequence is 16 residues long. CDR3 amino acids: CASSQEPYSSTDTQYF. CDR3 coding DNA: TGCGCCAGCAGCCAAGAGCCATACTCTAGCACAGATACGCAGTATTTT.

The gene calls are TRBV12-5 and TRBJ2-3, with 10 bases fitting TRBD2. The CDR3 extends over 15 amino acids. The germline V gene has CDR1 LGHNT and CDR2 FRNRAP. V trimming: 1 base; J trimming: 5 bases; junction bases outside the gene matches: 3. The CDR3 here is CASGLGTSGGDTQYF. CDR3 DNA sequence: TGTGCTAGTGGTTTGGGGACTAGCGGAGGAGATACGCAGTATTTT.

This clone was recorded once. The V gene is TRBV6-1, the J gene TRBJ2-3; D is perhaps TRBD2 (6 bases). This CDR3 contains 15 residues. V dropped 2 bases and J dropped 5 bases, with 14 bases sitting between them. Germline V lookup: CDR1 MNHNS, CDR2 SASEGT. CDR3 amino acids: CASSESGLIIDTQYF. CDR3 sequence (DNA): TGTGCCAGCAGTGAATCGGGACTCATAATAGATACGCAGTATTTT.

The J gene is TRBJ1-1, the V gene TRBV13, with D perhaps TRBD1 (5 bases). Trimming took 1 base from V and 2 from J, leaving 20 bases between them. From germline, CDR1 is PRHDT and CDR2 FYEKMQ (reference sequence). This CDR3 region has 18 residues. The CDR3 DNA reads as TGTGCCAGCAGCTTAGAGCCCGCCGGTTTGGGGCCAAACACTGAAGCTTTCTTT. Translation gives CASSLEPAGLGPNTEAFF.

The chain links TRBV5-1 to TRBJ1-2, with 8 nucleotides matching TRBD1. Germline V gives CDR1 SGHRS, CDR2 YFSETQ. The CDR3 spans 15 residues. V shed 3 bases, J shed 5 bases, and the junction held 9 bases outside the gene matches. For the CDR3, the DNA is TGCGCCAGCAGCTATCGACAGGGGTCGGGGTATGGCTACACCTTC. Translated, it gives CASSYRQGSGYGYTF.

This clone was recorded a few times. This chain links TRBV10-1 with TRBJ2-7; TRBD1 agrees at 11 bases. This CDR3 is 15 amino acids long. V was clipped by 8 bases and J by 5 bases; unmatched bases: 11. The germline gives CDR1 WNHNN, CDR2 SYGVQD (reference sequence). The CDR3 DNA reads TGCGCCAGCGGGAGGGACAGGGGGAAGGGAAACGAGCAGTACTTC. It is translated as CASGRDRGKGNEQYF.

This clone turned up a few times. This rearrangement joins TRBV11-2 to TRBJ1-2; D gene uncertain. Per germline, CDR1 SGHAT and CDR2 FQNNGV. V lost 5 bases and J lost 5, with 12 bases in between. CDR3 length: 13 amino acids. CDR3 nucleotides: TGTGCCAGCAGCCCGGGAGTTGGTTATGGCTACACCTTC. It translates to CASSPGVGYGYTF.

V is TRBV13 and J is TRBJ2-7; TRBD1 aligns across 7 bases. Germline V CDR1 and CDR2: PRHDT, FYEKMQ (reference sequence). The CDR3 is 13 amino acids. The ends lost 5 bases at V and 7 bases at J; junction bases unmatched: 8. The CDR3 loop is CASSAGTEGEQYF. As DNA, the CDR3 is TGTGCCAGCAGCGCCGGGACAGAAGGGGAGCAGTACTTC.

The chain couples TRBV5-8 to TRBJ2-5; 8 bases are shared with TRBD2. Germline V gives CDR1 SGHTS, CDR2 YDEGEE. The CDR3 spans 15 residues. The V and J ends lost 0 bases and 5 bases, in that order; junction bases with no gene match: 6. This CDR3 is CASSLGSSGGETQYF. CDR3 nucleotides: TGTGCCAGCAGCTTGGGGTCCAGCGGGGGTGAGACCCAGTACTTC.

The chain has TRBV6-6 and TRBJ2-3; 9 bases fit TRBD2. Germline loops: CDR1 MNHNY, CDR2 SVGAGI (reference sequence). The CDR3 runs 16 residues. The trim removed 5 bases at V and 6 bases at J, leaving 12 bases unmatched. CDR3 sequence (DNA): TGTGCCAGCAGTAACTTAGCGGGGGCCCCGGCCGATACGCAGTATTTT. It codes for CASSNLAGAPADTQYF.

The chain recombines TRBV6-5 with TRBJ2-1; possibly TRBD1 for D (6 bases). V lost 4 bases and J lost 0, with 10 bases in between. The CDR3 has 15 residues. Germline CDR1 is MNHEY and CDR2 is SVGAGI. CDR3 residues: CASSWTALSYNEQFF. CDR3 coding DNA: TGTGCCAGCAGTTGGACAGCGCTCTCCTACAATGAGCAGTTCTTC.